The sequence of this TCR beta chain was determined in a study of blood T cell repertoires in COVID-19. Study overall: Samples representing acute and convalescent COVID-19 were sourced from the United States, Italy and Spain. The cDNA or gDNA used as material had been derived from T cells, B-cell-depleted T cells, or PBMCs.

Note on this clone: This same CDR3 is encoded by further DNA sequences in the sample.

The J segment lost 7 bases and the V segment lost 7 bases, leaving 4 bases of the junction unmatched. Germline values: CDR1 WNHNN, CDR2 SYGVQD (reference sequence). This CDR3 has 13 residues. As handled by the study authors: Amplification of reference gene primers was used by the study to estimate nucleated cell counts. Profiling relied on immunoSEQ multiplex PCR, and the TCRdb table lists in-frame clones only, not all of them. V, J and clone size derive from that table, while D and trimming were established from the DNA sequence. The sample holds about 300,000 clones, 80% to 90% seen once. The source material was peripheral blood. The clonotype originates from a man aged 40-49 years with acute or convalescent COVID-19. The chain uses TRBV10-1 and TRBJ1-6, with 7 bases lining up with TRBD1. CDR3 nucleotides: TGCGCCAGCAAGGAGGGGGCGAATTCACCCCTCCACTTT. Translation: CASKEGANSPLHF.